This passage covers 15 T cell receptor beta chains from one sample sequenced in a study of cytomegalovirus exposure and HLA in healthy donors. PCR used 60 Vbeta primers and 13 Jbeta primers. This table comes from immunoSEQ multiplex PCR, and its TCRdb copy is limited to in-frame clones, with some not included. This sample's clone table lists 200,000 to 250,000 clones. The sequencing input was PBMCs. These receptors all stem from a woman between 25 and 40 years old in good health and CMV-seropositive.

This chain connects TRBV11-2 to TRBJ1-1; 7 nucleotides line up with TRBD1. J gave up 4 bases and V 5 bases, and 7 bases lay outside the gene matches. There are 14 residues in the CDR3. Germline lookup yields CDR1 SGHAT and CDR2 FQNNGV. Here the CDR3 reads CASSTRQGTTEAFF. CDR3 DNA sequence: TGTGCCAGCAGCACCCGACAGGGCACCACTGAAGCTTTCTTT.

This chain joins TRBV7-9 and TRBJ2-1; weak D call: TRBD1 (5 bases). The V end was cut by 8 bases, the J end by 4 bases, with 15 bases between. Germline lookup yields CDR1 SEHNR and CDR2 FQNEAQ (reference sequence). The CDR3 has 14 amino acids. The chain's CDR3 is CASSSTERYNEQFF. The CDR3 region has the DNA TGTGCCAGCTCATCGACAGAACGATACAATGAGCAGTTCTTC.

This chain uses TRBV20-1 with TRBJ2-5; TRBD1 matches 7 bases. The CDR3 extends over 11 amino acids. Germline V gives CDR1 DFQATT, CDR2 SNEGSKA (reference sequence). The junction had 2 bases not matched to a gene; V was cut back by 5 bases and J by 5 bases. CDR3 sequence: CSAVRGETQYF. CDR3 nucleotides: TGCAGTGCTGTCAGGGGGGAGACCCAGTACTTC.

This chain connects TRBV5-5 to TRBJ1-4; D may be TRBD1 (5 bases). Per the germline V gene, CDR1 is SGHKS and CDR2 is YYEKEE (reference sequence). Between the trimmed V and J ends, which lost 3 bases and 8 bases, there was a span of 14 bases. The CDR3 runs to 14 residues. The CDR3 DNA follows: TGTGCCAGCAGCTGGGTTGGGGCTCGGGAAAAACTGTTTTTT. Translation gives CASSWVGAREKLFF.

The chain carries TRBV2 and TRBJ1-4, with 10 bases fitting TRBD1. J was trimmed by 7 bases and V by 4 bases; bases with no gene match: 3. CDR1 is SNHLY and CDR2 is FYNNEI in the germline V gene. This CDR3 contains 14 residues. DNA for the CDR3: TGTGCCAGCAGTGGGACAGGGGGAGGTGAAAAACTGTTTTTT. Amino acid sequence: CASSGTGGGEKLFF.

J is TRBJ2-5 and V is TRBV5-1; no clear D gene. Germline V gene data show CDR1 as SGHRS and CDR2 as YFSETQ. Trimming shortened V by 0 bases and J by 3 bases, and 3 bases separated the two germline ends. This CDR3 contains 12 residues. In nucleotides, the CDR3 is TGCGCCAGCAGCTTGGCCAAAGAGACCCAGTACTTC. Its protein product is CASSLAKETQYF. The full variable domain, its missing parts supplied by reference TRBV5-1 and TRBJ2-5, is KAGVTQTPRYLIKTRGQQVTLSCSPISGHRSVSWYQQTPGQGLQFLFEYFSETQRNKGNFPGRFSGRQFSNSRSEMNVSTLELGDSALYLCASSLAKETQYFGPGTRLLVL.

This chain connects TRBV7-2 to TRBJ1-5; tentatively, D is TRBD1 (5 bases). The CDR3 sequence is 13 residues long. Germline values: CDR1 SGHTA, CDR2 FQGNSA. Trimming cost V 6 bases and J 4 bases, with 10 bases left between them. The CDR3 DNA sequence: TGTGCCAGCAGATTGACAGCAAATCAGCCCCAGCATTTT. Translating gives CASRLTANQPQHF.

This chain connects TRBV18 to TRBJ1-6, with D maybe TRBD1 (5 bases). This CDR3 has 16 residues. The germline gives CDR1 KGHSH, CDR2 LQKENI. Trimming took 1 base from V and 9 from J, leaving 16 bases between them. The chain's CDR3 is CASSPLVGGTGSPLHF. CDR3 nucleotide sequence: TGTGCCAGCTCACCACTGGTGGGGGGAACGGGTTCACCCCTCCACTTT.

This rearrangement joins TRBV4-3 to TRBJ2-7; TRBD2 matches at 13 bases. V lost 3 bases, J lost 6 bases, and 8 bases stayed unmatched. CDR1 LGHNA and CDR2 YSLEER come from the germline V gene. This CDR3 comprises 16 residues. CDR3 protein: CASSQVGLAGAAEQYF. The CDR3 DNA sequence: TGCGCCAGCAGCCAGGTAGGACTAGCGGGAGCTGCCGAGCAGTACTTC.

The chain employs TRBV27 and TRBJ2-5; TRBD1 aligns across 9 bases. The V gene's germline CDR1 is MNHEY and CDR2 SMNVEV (reference sequence). V lost 2 bases, J lost 4 bases, and 5 bases stayed unmatched. The CDR3 consists of 15 residues. CDR3 sequence reads: CASSLQDRGGETQYF. The CDR3 DNA is TGTGCCAGCAGTTTACAGGACAGGGGAGGAGAGACCCAGTACTTC.

This chain uses TRBV19 with TRBJ2-6; 7 nucleotides agree with TRBD1. Germline assignment: CDR1 LNHDA and CDR2 SQIVND (reference sequence). This CDR3 is 16 amino acids long. Unmatched junction bases numbered 5, after V lost 5 bases and J lost 1 base. CDR3 amino acids: CASSARQGSGANVLTF. Written as DNA, the CDR3 is TGTGCCAGTAGTGCTCGACAGGGATCTGGGGCCAACGTCCTGACTTTC.

This chain connects TRBV7-9 to TRBJ2-5; D might be TRBD2 (6 bases). The V and J ends lost 0 bases and 9 bases respectively, with 14 bases between them. The CDR3 runs 14 residues. Germline CDR1 and CDR2: SEHNR and FQNEAQ (reference sequence). CDR3 residues: CASSLAGGISSQYF. In DNA, the CDR3 is TGTGCCAGCAGCTTAGCGGGCGGGATAAGCTCCCAGTACTTC.

The V gene is TRBV27, the J gene TRBJ1-1; D remains ambiguous. Germline V lookup: CDR1 MNHEY, CDR2 SMNVEV (reference sequence). V lost 5 bases and J lost 5, with 12 bases in between. There are 13 residues in the CDR3. The CDR3 DNA follows: TGTGCCAGCAGTAGCGGGGTGGGAACTGAAGCTTTCTTT. The encoded protein is CASSSGVGTEAFF.

The V call is TRBV14, the J call TRBJ2-7, with 10 bases identical to TRBD1. Germline V gene lookup returns CDR1 SGHDN and CDR2 FVKESK. This CDR3 has 15 residues. V lost 4 bases and J lost 1; bases outside the gene matches: 4. The CDR3, as DNA: TGTGCCAGCAGCCGAGGACAGGGGGTGTCCTACGAGCAGTACTTC. Its translation: CASSRGQGVSYEQYF.

J is TRBJ1-6 and V is TRBV5-1, with D possibly TRBD1 on 6 matching bases. V lost 4 bases to trimming and J lost 10 bases, with 18 bases between them. Germline lookup yields CDR1 SGHRS and CDR2 YFSETQ. The length of the CDR3 is 15 residues. The CDR3 sequence is CASSQVTGWVSPLHF. The CDR3, as DNA: TGCGCCAGCAGCCAAGTCACAGGGTGGGTGTCACCCCTCCACTTT.